Listed here is a single T cell receptor (beta chain). Its antigen is not yet known. Base quality data are lacking; no much larger clone is found one base away. This entry comes from a study of OX40 agonist ivuxolimab in advanced cancers. Describing the broader study: Ivuxolimab, which targeted the costimulatory receptor OX40 (CD134), was an agonistic, fully human IgG2 monoclonal antibody. Intravenous ivuxolimab was administered to patients every 2 weeks at six dose levels: 0.01, 0.1, 0.3, 1.5, 3 and 10 mg/kg. Of the approximately 54 dose-escalation patients, hepatocellular carcinoma was present in approximately 20, melanoma in roughly 15, renal cell carcinoma in 9 and head and neck cancer in 9. In the dose-escalation cohort, around 80% of patients were male, and the mean age was 60 years with a range of roughly 20 to 79. Prior anti-PD-1, anti-PD-L1 or anti-CTLA-4 therapy was permitted, and checkpoint inhibitors had been received by around 39% of dose-escalation patients. Three dose-escalation patients achieved partial responses, one with hepatocellular carcinoma and two with cutaneous melanoma. The point of sequencing TCRbeta in the periphery was to test whether ivuxolimab changed TCR sequence diversity and drove clonal T-cell expansion. The paper describes the monotherapy dose-escalation part (N ≈ 50 patients) of the phase I trial of ivuxolimab. What the research found in general, with its limitations: Antigen specificity was not determined for the clonally expanded peripheral T cells. After ivuxolimab, more expanded clones were found on average in CD8+ T cells than in CD4+ T cells. In the 0.1-3.0 mg/kg groups, partial responders had among the lowest normalized peripheral clonal expansion, particularly in CD8+ T cells. Clonal expansion of both CD4+ and CD8+ blood T cells was observed from baseline to week 6 at doses 0.1 to 3.0 mg/kg. Low levels of normalized T-cell clonal expansion were also shown by some nonresponding patients.

Patients with autoimmune disease history or receiving systemic immunosuppression were excluded from the trial. Peripheral blood for TCR sequencing was collected from all dose cohorts at baseline, on cycle 4 day 1, and on cycle 7 day 1. Samples came from an open-label, multicenter, first-in-human phase I dose-escalation trial of ivuxolimab. The trial enrolled adults with locally advanced or metastatic head and neck squamous cell, hepatocellular, melanoma or renal cell carcinoma. Before TCR sequencing, CD4+ T cells and CD8+ T cells were sorted from peripheral blood as separate populations. Germline trimming amounts to 3 bases on V and 2 bases on J, with 10 as the count of junction bases outside the gene matches. The CDR3 sequence holds 16 residues, the cysteine and phenylalanine included. Only the CDR3 portion is preserved as DNA: 48 bases, with reading frame beginning at the first base. CDR1 is given as SGDLS and CDR2 as YYNGEE, both from the germline V gene.

For sequencing of the TCRbeta CDR3 region, genomic DNA was extracted from the sorted cells. The immunoSEQ Assay was used for sequencing of TCRbeta CDR3 regions. Drawn from immuneACCESS, this table holds only the in-frame rearrangements with V and J called that TCRdb kept. Clones are partly lost; checked studies trace under half to an unresolved V gene and leave the rest unexplained. This sample lists under 80,000 clones; approximately 86% were detected once. Approximately 0.72% of the sample is held by the ten biggest clonotypes. In this chain, TRBV9 is recombined with TRBJ2-7, with 8 bases in between that match TRBD1. This TCR came from an adult with an advanced solid tumor such as melanoma, head and neck, liver or kidney cancer. The sequencing used CD4+ or CD8+ T cells sorted from blood, collected in a trial of the OX40 agonist ivuxolimab. Here the CDR3 is given as CASSARFGDRTYEQYF. The nucleotides read TGTGCCAGCAGCGCCCGATTCGGGGACAGGACCTACGAGCAGTACTTC.